These 11 T cell receptor beta chains were all obtained from the same sample, sequenced in a study of PD-1 blockade in classical Hodgkin lymphoma. Using immunoSEQ multiplex PCR, the repertoire was profiled, and TCRdb retains in-frame clones only, with some absent. The sample shows 20,000 to 25,000 clones, 60% to 75% of them seen only once. The sample's time point: cycle 4 day 1 (C4D1), after five to seven weeks of nivolumab. There was relapse after autologous stem cell transplantation in every patient, and there was variation in brentuximab vedotin exposure. The sequences come from peripheral blood mononuclear cells (PBMCs), collected before the fourth cycle of nivolumab. The receptors derive from a human donor with classical Hodgkin lymphoma.

Only one count was recorded for this clone. This rearrangement joins TRBV6-6 to TRBJ2-1; D is ambiguous. The germline V and J ends were trimmed by 6 bases and 3 bases, with 9 bases remaining between them. The CDR3 runs 13 residues. Germline CDR1 is MNHNY and CDR2 is SVGAGI (reference sequence). CDR3 in amino acids: CASSRGRYNEQFF. In nucleotides, the CDR3 is TGTGCCAGCAGCCGCGGACGCTACAATGAGCAGTTCTTC.

The chain employs TRBV7-2 and TRBJ2-1; D unresolved. The V gene lost 1 base and the J gene lost 4 bases, with 11 bases spanning the gap. This CDR3 spans 15 amino acids. Germline V gene sequence: CDR1 SGHTA, CDR2 FQGNSA. CDR3 in amino acids: CASSLVFGQYNEQFF. For the CDR3, the DNA is TGTGCCAGCAGCTTAGTTTTCGGCCAGTACAATGAGCAGTTCTTC.

V is TRBV4-1 and J is TRBJ2-1, with 7 bases fitting TRBD1. V dropped 0 bases and J dropped 4; count of bases not matched to a gene: 3. Germline assignment: CDR1 MGHRA and CDR2 YSYEKL. CDR3 length equals 15 residues. The CDR3: CASSQEPGQYNEQFF. The CDR3 DNA follows: TGCGCCAGCAGCCAAGAACCGGGACAGTACAATGAGCAGTTCTTC.

The chain employs TRBV11-3 and TRBJ2-5; D remains ambiguous. The DNA matches TRBJ2-7 better at its end, which makes the J call doubtful. From germline, CDR1 is SGHNT and CDR2 YENEEA. CDR3 length equals 17 residues. The CDR3 sequence is CASSFAPSGVIPNEQYF. The CDR3, as DNA: TGTGCCAGCAGCTTTGCCCCAAGTGGAGTGATCCCCAACGAGCAGTACTTC.

As DNA, the CDR3 is TGTGCCAGCGCTCCGACTAATGAAAAACTGTTTTTT. It is translated as CASAPTNEKLFF. The chain has TRBV10-3 and TRBJ1-4; D remains ambiguous. V dropped 10 bases and J dropped 2 bases, with 8 bases sitting between them. The CDR3 has 12 residues. Germline loops: CDR1 ENHRY, CDR2 SYGVKD.

This clone was counted only a few times. The chain recombines TRBV2 with TRBJ1-5; D gene uncertain. This CDR3 contains 13 residues. CDR1 SNHLY and CDR2 FYNNEI come from the germline V gene. V was trimmed by 8 bases and J by 3 bases, leaving 11 bases between them. CDR3 amino acids: CASRRQINQPQHF. CDR3 sequence (DNA): TGTGCCAGCCGCAGACAAATCAATCAGCCCCAGCATTTT.

The chain recombines TRBV4-1 with TRBJ2-1; weak D call: TRBD2 (5 bases). The V gene lost 1 base and the J gene lost 4 bases, with 11 bases spanning the gap. This CDR3 spans 15 amino acids. Germline V gives CDR1 MGHRA, CDR2 YSYEKL. The CDR3 DNA reads as TGCGCCAGCAGCCAAGGGTTCGCGGGTTACAATGAGCAGTTCTTC. It is translated as CASSQGFAGYNEQFF.

Only one count was recorded for this clone. The chain is built from TRBV6-6 and TRBJ1-1; D ambiguous. With 2 bases removed from V and 1 base from J, the gap between germline ends came to 5 bases. The CDR3 has 13 residues. Per germline, CDR1 MNHNY and CDR2 SVGAGI (reference sequence). The CDR3 DNA follows: TGTGCCAGCAGTTACAAGGGGAACACTGAAGCTTTCTTT. This codes for CASSYKGNTEAFF.

This chain joins TRBV7-9 and TRBJ1-1; 7 bases map to TRBD1. Germline-derived CDR1 and CDR2 are SEHNR and FQNEAQ (reference sequence). The V segment lost 5 bases and the J segment 0 bases; nucleotides outside the gene matches: 6. The CDR3 runs 15 residues. CDR3 region: CASSVGTALNTEAFF. Here the CDR3 DNA reads TGTGCCAGCAGCGTTGGGACAGCTCTGAACACTGAAGCTTTCTTT.

This clone is classed as medium-sized. The V and J genes are TRBV19 and TRBJ2-7; the match to TRBD2 covers 8 bases. V shed 5 bases and J 3 bases; nucleotides not matched to a gene: 12. Germline V gene sequence: CDR1 LNHDA, CDR2 SQIVND (reference sequence). CDR3 size: 16 residues. The CDR3 DNA reads TGTGCCAGTAGTTCCTTGGGGACTAGTCTCGACTACGAGCAGTACTTC. Translation gives CASSSLGTSLDYEQYF. The full variable domain, completed using reference TRBV19 and TRBJ2-7, is DGGITQSPKYLFRKEGQNVTLSCEQNLNHDAMYWYRQDPGQGLRLIYYSQIVNDFQKGDIAEGYSVSREKKESFPLTVTSAQKNPTAFYLCASSSLGTSLDYEQYFGPGTRLTVT.

This clone has a single count. This chain joins TRBV28 and TRBJ2-7; no clear D. V was trimmed by 6 bases and J by 6 bases, leaving 9 bases between them. Per the germline V gene, CDR1 is MDHEN and CDR2 is SYDVKM. The CDR3 totals 11 residues. The CDR3 region is CASSSAVEQYF. The CDR3, as DNA: TGTGCCAGCAGCTCGGCGGTCGAGCAGTACTTC.